The source of this T cell receptor (beta chain) is a study of blood T cell repertoires in COVID-19. Overall study context: Both acute and convalescent COVID-19 samples were obtained from the United States, Italy and Spain. The analysed material was cDNA or gDNA that came from T cells, B-cell-depleted T cells, or PBMCs.

Ages ranged from about 18 to 89 years, with residence in fewer than 25 US areas. Grouping used clinical history reported by participants in a survey and questionnaire. Profiling relied on immunoSEQ multiplex PCR, and the TCRdb table lists in-frame clones only, not all of them. The profile shows about 200,000 clones, 82% of them singletons. The CDR3 extends over 17 amino acids. V lost 6 bases and J 6 bases, leaving 21 bases between the germline ends. In germline, CDR1 is MRHNA, CDR2 SNTAGT. The receptor was isolated from a woman aged 60-70 years with acute COVID-19. Sequencing used PBMCs or T cells enriched from blood (not recorded which). The chain couples TRBV6-4 to TRBJ1-6; a possible D gene is TRBD1 (5 bases). This CDR3 is CASRHNRKETANSPLHF. In nucleotides, the CDR3 is TGTGCCAGCAGGCACAATAGGAAGGAGACAGCTAATTCACCCCTCCACTTT.